Following are 25 T cell receptor beta chains from one sample sequenced in a study of glioma-infiltrating T cells after dendritic cell vaccination (dated by TCRdb to 2016 to 2017). Receptor libraries were prepared by the immunoSEQ multiplex PCR assay. The table comes from immuneACCESS by way of TCRdb, which keeps in-frame sequences with V and J called. Part of the clones is missing from these tables; in studies checked, under half for an unresolved V gene and the rest for unknown reasons. The sample data list under 100,000 clones, and more than 70% of these were observed just once. Of the sample, about 3.2% falls within the top ten clones. The sample was blood, taken before dendritic cell vaccination. Receptors originate from a human donor with glioblastoma.

The chain combines TRBV5-5 with TRBJ1-2; D not resolved. Per germline, CDR1 SGHKS and CDR2 YYEKEE (reference sequence). The CDR3 has 13 amino acids. V was shortened by 1 base and J by 7 bases, with 11 bases between the two germline ends. The CDR3 coding sequence is TGTGCCAGCAGCTTGCTAGGAAATTTTGGCTACACCTTC. Translating gives CASSLLGNFGYTF.

As concerns this clone: An end of the junction differs from the germline gene, which may be a read error. CDR3: CASSQDRGRVNEQFF. The CDR3, as DNA: TGTGCTAGCAGCCAGGACAGGGGGAGGGTCAATGAGCAGTTCTTC. This chain connects TRBV7-7 to TRBJ2-1, with 10 bases identical to TRBD1. Germline assignment: CDR1 SSHAT and CDR2 FNYEAQ (reference sequence). This CDR3 comprises 15 residues.

J is TRBJ1-1 and V is TRBV5-5; D not certain. Trimming removed 2 bases at V and 4 bases at J, with 9 bases between. The length of the CDR3 is 13 residues. CDR1 is SGHKS and CDR2 is YYEKEE in the germline V gene (reference sequence). CDR3 nucleotides: TGTGCCAGCAGCTTAACAGTTGGCACTGAAGCTTTCTTT. Encoded protein: CASSLTVGTEAFF.

Points on this clone: Other DNA sequences of this sample code for an identical CDR3. The V call is TRBV18, the J call TRBJ2-7, with TRBD1 matching over 7 bases. Germline CDR1 reads KGHSH; CDR2 reads LQKENI. The CDR3 is made up of 13 amino acids. V shed 3 bases, J shed 3 bases, and the junction held 2 bases outside the gene matches. The CDR3 region has the DNA TGTGCCAGCTCACCTGGGACAGACTACGAGCAGTACTTC. Its protein product is CASSPGTDYEQYF.

The rearrangement links TRBV7-9 to TRBJ2-7; 8 bases line up with TRBD2. J lost 5 bases, V lost 3 bases, and 12 bases had no gene match. Germline V gene lookup returns CDR1 SEHNR and CDR2 FQNEAQ (reference sequence). The CDR3 is made up of 16 amino acids. The chain's CDR3 is CASSLAPGGTVHEQYF. CDR3 coding DNA: TGTGCCAGCAGCTTGGCCCCGGGAGGGACGGTCCACGAGCAGTACTTC.

This chain joins TRBV6-5 and TRBJ1-1; a weak D match, TRBD1 (5 bases). CDR3 length: 14 amino acids. Per the germline V gene, CDR1 is MNHEY and CDR2 is SVGAGI. Trimming removed 4 bases at V and 4 bases at J, with 13 bases between. DNA for the CDR3: TGTGCCAGCAGTTTTAGGGGTGTCGGCACTGAAGCTTTCTTT. Its protein product is CASSFRGVGTEAFF.

The V gene is TRBV29-1, the J gene TRBJ2-1; D ambiguous. V was trimmed by 3 bases and J by 0 bases, leaving 3 bases between them. Germline V lookup: CDR1 SQVTM, CDR2 ANQGSEA. There are 12 residues in the CDR3. The CDR3 sequence is CSVESSYNEQFF. CDR3 nucleotides: TGCAGCGTTGAGAGCTCCTACAATGAGCAGTTCTTC.

This rearrangement joins TRBV10-2 to TRBJ2-7, with D maybe TRBD2 (6 bases). This CDR3 region has 14 residues. The V gene lost 0 bases and the J gene lost 0 bases, with 6 bases spanning the gap. Germline CDR1 and CDR2: WSHSY and SAAADI. This CDR3 reads CASSESLASYEQYF. DNA for the CDR3: TGCGCCAGCAGTGAGTCACTAGCCTCCTACGAGCAGTACTTC.

The chain employs TRBV7-2 and TRBJ1-1; D not resolved. Germline V gives CDR1 SGHTA, CDR2 FQGNSA. The V end lost 5 bases, the J end lost 5 bases, and 12 bases lay between the germline ends. The CDR3 extends over 13 amino acids. CDR3 sequence (DNA): TGTGCCAGCAGCCGCTACAGAGAGACTGAAGCTTTCTTT. Residues: CASSRYRETEAFF.

This clone was found once. The V gene is TRBV19, the J gene TRBJ2-3, with D perhaps TRBD2 (6 bases). The CDR3 contains 15 residues. Trimming cost V 2 bases and J 3 bases, with 12 bases left between them. The germline gives CDR1 LNHDA, CDR2 SQIVND (reference sequence). As DNA, the CDR3 is TGTGCCAGTAGTATAATCAAGGAGGGGACAGATACGCAGTATTTT. This sequence encodes CASSIIKEGTDTQYF.

The gene calls are TRBV29-1 and TRBJ2-3; 7 bases are shared with TRBD2. The germline gives CDR1 SQVTM, CDR2 ANQGSEA. V dropped 6 bases and J dropped 3; count of bases not matched to a gene: 12. CDR3 size: 15 residues. The CDR3 DNA reads TGCAGCGTAGCTGGCGGGAGCAAACGGACAGATACGCAGTATTTT. Encoded protein: CSVAGGSKRTDTQYF.

V usage is TRBV19 and J usage is TRBJ1-4; TRBD1 agrees at 8 bases. CDR3 length: 19 residues. The V segment lost 1 base and the J segment 0 bases; nucleotides outside the gene matches: 10. Germline V gives CDR1 LNHDA, CDR2 SQIVND (reference sequence). CDR3 amino acids: CASSIALTGTGATNEKLFF. For the CDR3, the DNA is TGTGCCAGTAGTATAGCCCTAACCGGGACAGGTGCAACTAATGAAAAACTGTTTTTT.

The chain couples TRBV18 to TRBJ2-7; D remains ambiguous. Germline lookup yields CDR1 KGHSH and CDR2 LQKENI. The ends were cut back, 4 bases at V and 4 bases at J, with 17 bases in the middle. CDR3 length: 15 amino acids. The CDR3 sequence is CASSRRASFPYEQYF. Written as DNA, the CDR3 is TGTGCCAGCTCACGGAGAGCCAGTTTTCCTTACGAGCAGTACTTC.

J is TRBJ2-7 and V is TRBV7-9; a possible D gene is TRBD2 (5 bases). The CDR3 length is 13 residues. V dropped 3 bases and J dropped 1 base, with 7 bases sitting between them. CDR1 and CDR2 from the germline V gene are SEHNR and FQNEAQ (reference sequence). This CDR3 reads CASSLDFSYEQYF. In nucleotides, the CDR3 is TGTGCCAGCAGCTTGGACTTTTCCTACGAGCAGTACTTC. Full variable domain (missing parts from reference TRBV7-9 and TRBJ2-7): DTGVSQNPRHKITKRGQNVTFRCDPISEHNRLYWYRQTLGQGPEFLTYFQNEAQLEKSRLLSDRFSAERPKGSFSTLEIQRTEQGDSAMYLCASSLDFSYEQYFGPGTRLTVT.

The CDR3 loop reads CASSTTSGMPSDTQYF. In DNA, the CDR3 is TGTGCCAGCAGCACAACTAGCGGGATGCCCTCAGATACGCAGTATTTT. V usage is TRBV4-2 and J usage is TRBJ2-3, with 10 nucleotides matching TRBD2. The CDR3 is made up of 16 amino acids. V trimming: 5 bases; J trimming: 4 bases; junction bases outside the gene matches: 9. Germline CDR1 LGHNA, CDR2 YNFKEQ.

This clone is a singleton in its sample. The chain couples TRBV6-1 to TRBJ2-3, with D maybe TRBD2 (6 bases). This CDR3 spans 12 amino acids. Germline V gene sequence: CDR1 MNHNS, CDR2 SASEGT. Trimming took off 8 bases at V and 5 bases at J, with 11 bases between the two ends. CDR3 DNA sequence: TGTGCCAGCTGGGACTCCGTAGATACGCAGTATTTT. Translating it yields CASWDSVDTQYF.

This sequence joins TRBV29-1 and TRBJ1-5, with a weak D call TRBD1 (6 bases). Trimming cost V 6 bases and J 0 bases, with 9 bases left between them. Germline CDR1 reads SQVTM; CDR2 reads ANQGSEA. The CDR3 runs 13 residues. Here the CDR3 DNA reads TGCAGCGTCAGGACAGATAGCAATCAGCCCCAGCATTTT. Its translation is CSVRTDSNQPQHF.

The chain is built from TRBV28 and TRBJ1-2; TRBD1 agrees at 7 bases. Trimming took 3 bases from V and 8 from J; bases not matched to a gene: 6. Germline values: CDR1 MDHEN, CDR2 SYDVKM. The CDR3 runs 13 residues. The CDR3 sequence: CASSLEQGQGYTF. Here the CDR3 DNA reads TGTGCCAGCAGTTTGGAACAGGGGCAGGGCTACACCTTC.

The V and J genes are TRBV5-6 and TRBJ1-4; the match to TRBD1 covers 7 bases. With V trimmed by 4 bases and J by 8 bases, 8 bases remained unmatched. CDR3 length: 14 amino acids. Germline V CDR1 and CDR2: SGHDT, YYEEEE. CDR3 in DNA: TGTGCCAGCAGCCTTAGACAGGGCAGGGAAAAACTGTTTTTT. Protein: CASSLRQGREKLFF.

The V and J genes are TRBV6-5 and TRBJ1-1; a possible D gene is TRBD1 (6 bases). The CDR3 contains 14 residues. Trimming took 6 bases from V and 1 from J, leaving 12 bases between them. CDR1 is MNHEY, CDR2 SVGAGI, per germline. The CDR3 bases are TGTGCCAGCAGCTGGGGGCAATGGAACACTGAAGCTTTCTTT. Translating gives CASSWGQWNTEAFF.

The gene calls are TRBV28 and TRBJ1-2, with TRBD1 matching over 9 bases. Germline assignment: CDR1 MDHEN and CDR2 SYDVKM. CDR3 length: 13 amino acids. Trimming at V came to 6 bases and at J to 6 bases, leaving 5 bases not matched to a gene. CDR3 residues: CASRGTGRDGYTF. CDR3 DNA: TGTGCCAGCAGGGGGACAGGGAGGGATGGCTACACCTTC.

The CDR3: CASSWRNGELFF. DNA for the CDR3: TGTGCCAGCAGTTGGCGGAACGGGGAGCTGTTTTTT. The chain is built from TRBV27 and TRBJ2-2, with D uncertain. Trimming removed 4 bases from V and 7 bases from J, with 7 bases in between. The CDR3 has 12 amino acids. Germline V gives CDR1 MNHEY, CDR2 SMNVEV (reference sequence).

The rearrangement joins TRBV10-3 to TRBJ2-7; 9 positions match TRBD2. Germline V gene data show CDR1 as ENHRY and CDR2 as SYGVKD. With V trimmed by 6 bases and J by 7 bases, 13 bases remained unmatched. The CDR3 has 15 residues. The CDR3 DNA reads TGTGCCATCAGCCCGGGTAGCGGGAGTGTGGCGGAGCAGTACTTC. Translated, it gives CAISPGSGSVAEQYF.

In this sample, this clone turned up a few times. V and J are TRBV29-1 and TRBJ1-2; D perhaps matches TRBD1 (5 bases). The CDR3 totals 10 residues. The germline V and J ends were trimmed by 4 bases and 6 bases, with 6 bases remaining between them. In germline, CDR1 is SQVTM, CDR2 ANQGSEA. The DNA of the CDR3 is TGCAGCGTTGGGGGGGATGGCTACACCTTC. It codes for CSVGGDGYTF.

The chain is built from TRBV7-9 and TRBJ2-7; the match to TRBD1 covers 7 bases. From germline, CDR1 is SEHNR and CDR2 FQNEAQ (reference sequence). The CDR3 contains 16 residues. V shed 7 bases, J shed 0 bases, and the junction held 12 bases outside the gene matches. The CDR3: CASIPTSGTVSYEQYF. The CDR3 DNA is TGTGCCAGCATCCCCACCTCCGGGACAGTCTCCTACGAGCAGTACTTC.